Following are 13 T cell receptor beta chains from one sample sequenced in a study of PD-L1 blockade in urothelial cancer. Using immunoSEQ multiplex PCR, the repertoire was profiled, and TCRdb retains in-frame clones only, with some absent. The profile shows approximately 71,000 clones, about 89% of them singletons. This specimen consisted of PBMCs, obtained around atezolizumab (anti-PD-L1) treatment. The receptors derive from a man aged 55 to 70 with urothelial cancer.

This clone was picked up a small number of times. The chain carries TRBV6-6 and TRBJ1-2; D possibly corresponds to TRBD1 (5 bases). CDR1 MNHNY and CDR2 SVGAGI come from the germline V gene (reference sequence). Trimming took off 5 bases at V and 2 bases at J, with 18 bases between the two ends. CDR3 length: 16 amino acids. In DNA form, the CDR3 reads TGTGCCAGCAGTCCGAGTGGGGCACGGAAAAACTATGGCTACACCTTC. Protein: CASSPSGARKNYGYTF.

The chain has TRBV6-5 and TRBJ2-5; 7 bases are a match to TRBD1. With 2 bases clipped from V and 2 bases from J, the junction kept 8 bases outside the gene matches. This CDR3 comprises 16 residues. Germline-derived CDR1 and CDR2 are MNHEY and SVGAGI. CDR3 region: CASSYGAAGGQETQYF. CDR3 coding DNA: TGTGCCAGCAGTTACGGGGCGGCAGGGGGTCAAGAGACCCAGTACTTC.

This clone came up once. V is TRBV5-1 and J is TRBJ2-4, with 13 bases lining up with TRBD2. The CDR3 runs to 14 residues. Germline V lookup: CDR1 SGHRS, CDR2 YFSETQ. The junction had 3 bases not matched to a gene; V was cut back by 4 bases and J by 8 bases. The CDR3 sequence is CASSLLAGGDIQYF. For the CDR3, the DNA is TGCGCCAGCAGCCTACTAGCGGGAGGGGACATTCAGTACTTC.

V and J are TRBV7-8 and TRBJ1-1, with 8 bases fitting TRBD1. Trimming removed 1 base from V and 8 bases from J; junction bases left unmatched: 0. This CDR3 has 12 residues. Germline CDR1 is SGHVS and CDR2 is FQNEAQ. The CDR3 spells CASSLGTGEAFF. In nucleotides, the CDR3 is TGTGCCAGCAGCTTAGGGACAGGGGAAGCTTTCTTT.

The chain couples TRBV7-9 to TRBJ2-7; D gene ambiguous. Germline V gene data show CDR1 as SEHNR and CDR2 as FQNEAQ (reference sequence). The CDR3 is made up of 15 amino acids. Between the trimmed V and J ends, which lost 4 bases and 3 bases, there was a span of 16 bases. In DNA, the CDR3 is TGTGCCAGCAGCTCACGACTCTCTCCTCACTACGAGCAGTACTTC. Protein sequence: CASSSRLSPHYEQYF.

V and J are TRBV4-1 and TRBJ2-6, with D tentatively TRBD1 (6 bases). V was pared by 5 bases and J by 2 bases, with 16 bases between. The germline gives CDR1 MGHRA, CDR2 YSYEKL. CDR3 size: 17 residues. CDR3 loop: CASSADLTGPGANVLTF. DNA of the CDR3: TGCGCCAGCAGCGCTGACTTAACAGGGCCTGGGGCCAACGTCCTGACTTTC.

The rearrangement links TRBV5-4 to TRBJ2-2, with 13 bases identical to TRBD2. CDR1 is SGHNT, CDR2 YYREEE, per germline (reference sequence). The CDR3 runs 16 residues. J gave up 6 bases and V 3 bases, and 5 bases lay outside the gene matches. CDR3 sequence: CASSSGTSGVSGELFF. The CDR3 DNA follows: TGTGCCAGCAGCTCGGGGACTAGCGGGGTTTCCGGGGAGCTGTTTTTT.

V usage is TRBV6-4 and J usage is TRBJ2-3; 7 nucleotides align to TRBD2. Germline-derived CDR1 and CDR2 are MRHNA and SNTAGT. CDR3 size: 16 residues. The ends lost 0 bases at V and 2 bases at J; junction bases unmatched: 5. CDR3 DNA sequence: TGTGCCAGCAGTGACTCGACGGGGGGTTTCACAGATACGCAGTATTTT. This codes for CASSDSTGGFTDTQYF.

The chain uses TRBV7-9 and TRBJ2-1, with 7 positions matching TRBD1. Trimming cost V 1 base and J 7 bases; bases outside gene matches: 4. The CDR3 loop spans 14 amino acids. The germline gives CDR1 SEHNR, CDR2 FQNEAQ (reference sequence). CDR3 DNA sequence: TGTGCCAGCAGCTTAGGACAGGGTAATAATGAGCAGTTCTTC. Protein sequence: CASSLGQGNNEQFF. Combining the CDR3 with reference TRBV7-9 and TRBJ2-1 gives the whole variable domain DTGVSQNPRHKITKRGQNVTFRCDPISEHNRLYWYRQTLGQGPEFLTYFQNEAQLEKSRLLSDRFSAERPKGSFSTLEIQRTEQGDSAMYLCASSLGQGNNEQFFGPGTRLTVL.

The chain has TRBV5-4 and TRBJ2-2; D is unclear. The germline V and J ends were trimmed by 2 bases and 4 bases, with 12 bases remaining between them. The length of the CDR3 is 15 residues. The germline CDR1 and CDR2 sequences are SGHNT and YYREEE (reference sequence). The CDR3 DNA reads TGTGCCAGCAGCTTCCGGGTGGATCGCACCGGGGAGCTGTTTTTT. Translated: CASSFRVDRTGELFF.

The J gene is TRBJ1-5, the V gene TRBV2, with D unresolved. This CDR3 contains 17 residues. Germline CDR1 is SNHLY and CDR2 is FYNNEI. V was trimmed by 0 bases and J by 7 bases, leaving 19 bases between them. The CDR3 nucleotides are TGTGCCAGCAGTGAAGCAGCCTGGGCAGGTCGAGAGCAGCCCCAGCATTTT. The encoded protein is CASSEAAWAGREQPQHF.

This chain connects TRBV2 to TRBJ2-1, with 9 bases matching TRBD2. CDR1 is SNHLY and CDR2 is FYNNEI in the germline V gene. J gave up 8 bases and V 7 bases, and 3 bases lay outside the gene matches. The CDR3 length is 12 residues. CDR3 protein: CASILAGDEQFF. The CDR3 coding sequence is TGTGCCAGCATATTAGCGGGAGATGAGCAGTTCTTC.

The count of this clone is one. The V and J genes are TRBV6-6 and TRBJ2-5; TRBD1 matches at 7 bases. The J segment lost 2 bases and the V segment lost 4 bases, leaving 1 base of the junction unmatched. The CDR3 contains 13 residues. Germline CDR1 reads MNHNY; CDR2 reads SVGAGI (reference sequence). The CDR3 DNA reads TGTGCCAGCAGTTGGGACAGTCAAGAGACCCAGTACTTC. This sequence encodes CASSWDSQETQYF.